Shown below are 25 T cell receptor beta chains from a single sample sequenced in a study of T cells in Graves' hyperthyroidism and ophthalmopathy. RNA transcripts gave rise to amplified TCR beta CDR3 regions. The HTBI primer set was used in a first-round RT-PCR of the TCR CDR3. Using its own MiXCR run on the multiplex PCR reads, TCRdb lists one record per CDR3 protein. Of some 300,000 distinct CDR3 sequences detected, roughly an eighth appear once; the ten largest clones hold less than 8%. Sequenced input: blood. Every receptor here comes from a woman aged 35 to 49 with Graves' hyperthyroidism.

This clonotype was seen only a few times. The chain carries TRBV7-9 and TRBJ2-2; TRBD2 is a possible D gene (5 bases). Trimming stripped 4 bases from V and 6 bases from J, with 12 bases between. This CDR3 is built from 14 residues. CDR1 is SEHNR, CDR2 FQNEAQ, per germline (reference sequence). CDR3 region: CASSSDFSPGELFF. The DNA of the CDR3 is TGTGCCAGCAGCTCGGACTTCTCACCCGGGGAGCTGTTTTTT.

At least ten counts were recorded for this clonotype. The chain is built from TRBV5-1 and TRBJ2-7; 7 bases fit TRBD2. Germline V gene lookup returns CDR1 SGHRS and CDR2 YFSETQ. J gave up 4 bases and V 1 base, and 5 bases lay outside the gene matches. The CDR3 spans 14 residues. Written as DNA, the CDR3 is TGCGCCAGCAGCTTGACAGACGGGAGGTACGAGCAGTACTTC. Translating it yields CASSLTDGRYEQYF.

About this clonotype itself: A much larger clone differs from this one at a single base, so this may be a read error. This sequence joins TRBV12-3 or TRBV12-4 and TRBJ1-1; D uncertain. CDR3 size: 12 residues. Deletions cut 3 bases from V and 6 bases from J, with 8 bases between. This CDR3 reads CASSLWGSEAFF. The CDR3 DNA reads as TGTGCCAGCAGTTTGTGGGGTTCTGAAGCTTTCTTT.

CDR3 region: CASSEGENYEQYF. In DNA, the CDR3 is TGTGCCAGCAGTGAGGGGGAGAACTACGAGCAGTACTTC. This chain links TRBV6-1 with TRBJ2-7; D tentatively fits TRBD1 or TRBD2 (5 bases each). The CDR3 loop spans 13 amino acids. Trimming took off 3 bases at V and 3 bases at J, with 9 bases between the two ends. Germline V gene lookup returns CDR1 MNHNS and CDR2 SASEGT.

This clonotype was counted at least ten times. The CDR3 DNA reads TGTGCCAGCAGCCCTGGGGTAGCGGGAGCACCAGATACGCAGTATTTT. This codes for CASSPGVAGAPDTQYF. This chain connects TRBV11-3 to TRBJ2-3, with 9 bases lining up with TRBD2. The CDR3 extends over 16 amino acids. CDR1 and CDR2 (germline): SGHNT, YENEEA. Unmatched junction bases numbered 10, after V lost 5 bases and J lost 4 bases.

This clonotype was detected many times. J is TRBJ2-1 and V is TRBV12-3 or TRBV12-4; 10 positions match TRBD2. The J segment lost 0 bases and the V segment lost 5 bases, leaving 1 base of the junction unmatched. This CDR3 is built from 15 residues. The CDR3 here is CASSRLAGSYNEQFF. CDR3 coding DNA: TGTGCCAGCAGTCGACTAGCGGGCTCCTACAATGAGCAGTTCTTC.

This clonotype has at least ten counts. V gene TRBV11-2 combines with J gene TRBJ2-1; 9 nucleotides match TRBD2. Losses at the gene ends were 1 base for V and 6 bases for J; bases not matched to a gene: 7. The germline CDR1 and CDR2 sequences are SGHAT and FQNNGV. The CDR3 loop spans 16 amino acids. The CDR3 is CASSLVAGGPFNEQFF. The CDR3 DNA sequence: TGTGCCAGCAGCTTAGTGGCGGGAGGGCCATTCAATGAGCAGTTCTTC. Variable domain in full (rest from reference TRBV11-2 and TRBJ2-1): EAGVAQSPRYKIIEKRQSVAFWCNPISGHATLYWYQQILGQGPKLLIQFQNNGVVDDSQLPKDRFSAERLKGVDSTLKIQPAKLEDSAVYLCASSLVAGGPFNEQFFGPGTRLTVL.

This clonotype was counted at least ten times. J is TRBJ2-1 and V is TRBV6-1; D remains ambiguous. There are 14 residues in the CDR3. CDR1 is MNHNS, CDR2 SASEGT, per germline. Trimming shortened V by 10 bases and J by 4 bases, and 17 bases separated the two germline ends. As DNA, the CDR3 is TGTGCCACCCCCCCCCGTTCAGCGTACAATGAGCAGTTCTTC. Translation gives CATPPRSAYNEQFF.

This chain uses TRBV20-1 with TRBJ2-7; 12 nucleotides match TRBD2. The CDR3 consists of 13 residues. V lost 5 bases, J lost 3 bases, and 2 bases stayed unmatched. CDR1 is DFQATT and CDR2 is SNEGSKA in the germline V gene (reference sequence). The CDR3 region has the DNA TGCAGTGCTGGGACTAGCGGGTACTACGAGCAGTACTTC. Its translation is CSAGTSGYYEQYF.

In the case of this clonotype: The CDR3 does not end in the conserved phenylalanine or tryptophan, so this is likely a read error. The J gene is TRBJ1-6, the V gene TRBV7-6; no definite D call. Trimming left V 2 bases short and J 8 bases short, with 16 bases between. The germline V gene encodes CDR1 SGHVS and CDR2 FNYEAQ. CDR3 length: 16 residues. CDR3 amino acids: CASSLTVGTPHSPLHL. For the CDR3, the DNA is TGTGCCAGCAGCTTAACTGTCGGCACACCGCATTCACCCCTCCACCTT.

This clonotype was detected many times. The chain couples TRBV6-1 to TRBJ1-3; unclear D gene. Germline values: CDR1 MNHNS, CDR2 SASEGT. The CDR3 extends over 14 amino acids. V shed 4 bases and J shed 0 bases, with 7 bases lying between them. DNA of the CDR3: TGTGCCAGCAGTGTGGGTCTCTCTGGAAACACCATATATTTT. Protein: CASSVGLSGNTIYF.

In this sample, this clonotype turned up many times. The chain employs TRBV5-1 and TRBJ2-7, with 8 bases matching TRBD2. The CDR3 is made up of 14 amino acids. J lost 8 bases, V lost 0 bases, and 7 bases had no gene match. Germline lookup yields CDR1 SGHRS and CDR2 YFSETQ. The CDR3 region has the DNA TGCGCCAGCAGCTTGGAAGCGGGAGCGATAAAGCAGTACTTC. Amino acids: CASSLEAGAIKQYF.

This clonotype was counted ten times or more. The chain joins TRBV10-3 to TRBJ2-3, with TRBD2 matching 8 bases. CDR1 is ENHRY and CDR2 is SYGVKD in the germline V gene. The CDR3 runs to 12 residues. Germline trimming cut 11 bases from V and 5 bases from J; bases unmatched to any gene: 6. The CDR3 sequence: CALGTSQDTQYF. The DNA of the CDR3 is TGTGCCCTCGGGACTAGTCAAGATACGCAGTATTTT.

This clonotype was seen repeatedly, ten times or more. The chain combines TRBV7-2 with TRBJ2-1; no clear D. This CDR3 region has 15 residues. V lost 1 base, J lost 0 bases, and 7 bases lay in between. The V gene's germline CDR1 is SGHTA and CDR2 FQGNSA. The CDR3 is CASSLGSSSYNEQFF. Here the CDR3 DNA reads TGTGCCAGCAGCTTAGGATCAAGCTCCTACAATGAGCAGTTCTTC.

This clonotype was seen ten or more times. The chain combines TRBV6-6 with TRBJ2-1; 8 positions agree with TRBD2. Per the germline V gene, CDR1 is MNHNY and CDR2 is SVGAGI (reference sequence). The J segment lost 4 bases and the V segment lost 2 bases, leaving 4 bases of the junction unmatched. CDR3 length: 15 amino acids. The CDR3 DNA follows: TGTGCCAGCAGTTACAGACTAGCGACTTACAATGAGCAGTTCTTC. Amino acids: CASSYRLATYNEQFF.

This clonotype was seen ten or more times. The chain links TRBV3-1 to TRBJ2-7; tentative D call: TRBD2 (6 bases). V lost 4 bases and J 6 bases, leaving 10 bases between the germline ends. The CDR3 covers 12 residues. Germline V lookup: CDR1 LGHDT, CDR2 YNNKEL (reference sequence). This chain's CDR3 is CASSPLGGEQYF. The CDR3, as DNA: TGTGCCAGCAGCCCCTTGGGGGGCGAGCAGTACTTC.

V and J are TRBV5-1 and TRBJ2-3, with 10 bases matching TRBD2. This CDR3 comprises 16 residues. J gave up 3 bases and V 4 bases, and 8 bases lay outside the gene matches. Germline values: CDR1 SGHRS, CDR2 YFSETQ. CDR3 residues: CASSQSGRAGTDTQYF. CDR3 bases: TGCGCCAGCAGCCAAAGCGGGAGGGCCGGGACAGATACGCAGTATTTT. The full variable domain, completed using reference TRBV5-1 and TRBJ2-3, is KAGVTQTPRYLIKTRGQQVTLSCSPISGHRSVSWYQQTPGQGLQFLFEYFSETQRNKGNFPGRFSGRQFSNSRSEMNVSTLELGDSALYLCASSQSGRAGTDTQYFGPGTRLTVL.

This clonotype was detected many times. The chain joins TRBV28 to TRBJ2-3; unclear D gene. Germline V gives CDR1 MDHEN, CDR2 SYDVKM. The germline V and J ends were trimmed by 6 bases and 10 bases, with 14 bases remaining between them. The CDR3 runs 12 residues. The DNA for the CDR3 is TGTGCCAGCAGCCTACTTAACGGTTCGCAGTATTTT. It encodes CASSLLNGSQYF.

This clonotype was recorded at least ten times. The CDR3 DNA reads TGTGCCAGCGTCTATAGCGGGAGAGAGTCCTACAATGAGCAGTTCTTC. Translated, it gives CASVYSGRESYNEQFF. This chain links TRBV7-9 with TRBJ2-1; 9 bases are shared with TRBD2. This CDR3 is built from 16 residues. J gave up 1 base and V 8 bases, and 9 bases lay outside the gene matches. Germline V gives CDR1 SEHNR, CDR2 FQNEAQ (reference sequence).

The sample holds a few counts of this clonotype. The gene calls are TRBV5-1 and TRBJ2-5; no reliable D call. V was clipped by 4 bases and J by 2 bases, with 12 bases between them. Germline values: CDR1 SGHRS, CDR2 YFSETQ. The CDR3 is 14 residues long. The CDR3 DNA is TGCGCCAGCAGCGAACAGAATTTACAAGAGACCCAGTACTTC. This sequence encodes CASSEQNLQETQYF.

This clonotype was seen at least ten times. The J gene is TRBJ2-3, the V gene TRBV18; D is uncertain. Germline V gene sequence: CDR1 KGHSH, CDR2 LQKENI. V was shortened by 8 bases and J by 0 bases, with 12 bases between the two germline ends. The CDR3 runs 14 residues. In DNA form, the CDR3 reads TGTGCCAGCAGCCCACCCTCTAGCACAGATACGCAGTATTTT. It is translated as CASSPPSSTDTQYF.

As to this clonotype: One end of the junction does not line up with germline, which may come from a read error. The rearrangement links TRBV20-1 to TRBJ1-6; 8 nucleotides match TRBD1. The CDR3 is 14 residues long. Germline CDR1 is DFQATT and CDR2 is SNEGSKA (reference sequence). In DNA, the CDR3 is TGCAGTGCTAGAGGGACAGGGTATAATTCACCCCCCCACTTT. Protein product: CSARGTGYNSPPHF.

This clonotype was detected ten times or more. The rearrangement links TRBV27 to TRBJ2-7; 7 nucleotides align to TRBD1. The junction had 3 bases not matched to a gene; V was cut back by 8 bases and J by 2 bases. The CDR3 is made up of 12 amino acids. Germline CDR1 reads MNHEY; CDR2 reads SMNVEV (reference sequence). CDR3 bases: TGTGCCAGCTGGGACAGTCCCTACGAGCAGTACTTC. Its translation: CASWDSPYEQYF.

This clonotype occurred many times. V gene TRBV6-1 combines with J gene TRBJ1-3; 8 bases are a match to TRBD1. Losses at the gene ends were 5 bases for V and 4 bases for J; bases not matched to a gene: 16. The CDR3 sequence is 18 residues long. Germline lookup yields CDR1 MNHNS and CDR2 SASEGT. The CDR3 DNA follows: TGTGCCAGCAGTTATTCCCGGACAGGGCCGATACGAGGAAACACCATATATTTT. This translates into CASSYSRTGPIRGNTIYF.

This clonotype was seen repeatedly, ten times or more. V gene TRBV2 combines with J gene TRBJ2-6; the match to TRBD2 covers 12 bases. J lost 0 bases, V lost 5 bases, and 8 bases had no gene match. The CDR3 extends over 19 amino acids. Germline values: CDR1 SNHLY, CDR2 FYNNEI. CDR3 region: CASSKRTSGVSSGANVLTF. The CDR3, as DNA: TGTGCCAGCAGTAAACGGACTAGCGGGGTGAGCTCTGGGGCCAACGTCCTGACTTTC.